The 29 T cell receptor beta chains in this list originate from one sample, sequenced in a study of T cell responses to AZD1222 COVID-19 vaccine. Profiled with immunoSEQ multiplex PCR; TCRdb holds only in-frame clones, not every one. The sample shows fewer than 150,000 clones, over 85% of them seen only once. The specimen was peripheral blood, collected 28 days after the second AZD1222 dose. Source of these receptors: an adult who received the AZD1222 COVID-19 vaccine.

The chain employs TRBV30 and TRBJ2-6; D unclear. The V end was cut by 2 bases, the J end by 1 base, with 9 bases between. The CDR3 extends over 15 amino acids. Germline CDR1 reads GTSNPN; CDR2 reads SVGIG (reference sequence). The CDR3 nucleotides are TGTGCCTGGAGTAAGAAGCCATCTGGGGCCAACGTCCTGACTTTC. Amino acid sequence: CAWSKKPSGANVLTF.

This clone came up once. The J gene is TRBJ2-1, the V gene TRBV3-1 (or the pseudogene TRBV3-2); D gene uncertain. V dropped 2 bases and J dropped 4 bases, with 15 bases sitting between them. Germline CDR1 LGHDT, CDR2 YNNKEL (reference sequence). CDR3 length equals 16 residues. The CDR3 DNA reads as TGTGCCAGCAGCCAAAGAACGAAGCTGGGTTACAATGAGCAGTTCTTC. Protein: CASSQRTKLGYNEQFF.

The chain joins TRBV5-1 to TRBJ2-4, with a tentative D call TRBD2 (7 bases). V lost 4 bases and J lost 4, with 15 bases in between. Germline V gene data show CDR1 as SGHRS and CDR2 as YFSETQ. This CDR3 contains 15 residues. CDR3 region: CASSVAGAQKNIQYF. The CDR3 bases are TGCGCCAGCAGCGTCGCGGGGGCCCAAAAAAACATTCAGTACTTC.

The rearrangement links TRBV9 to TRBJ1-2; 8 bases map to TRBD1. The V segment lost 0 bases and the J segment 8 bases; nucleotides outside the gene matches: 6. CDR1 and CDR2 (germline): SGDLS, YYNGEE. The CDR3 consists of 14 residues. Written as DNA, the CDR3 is TGTGCCAGCAGCGTAGGGCAGGGGGCTAGCGGCTACACCTTC. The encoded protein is CASSVGQGASGYTF. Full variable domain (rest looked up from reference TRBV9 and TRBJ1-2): DSGVTQTPKHLITATGQRVTLRCSPRSGDLSVYWYQQSLDQGLQFLIQYYNGEERAKGNILERFSAQQFPDLHSELNLSSLELGDSALYFCASSVGQGASGYTFGSGTRLTVV.

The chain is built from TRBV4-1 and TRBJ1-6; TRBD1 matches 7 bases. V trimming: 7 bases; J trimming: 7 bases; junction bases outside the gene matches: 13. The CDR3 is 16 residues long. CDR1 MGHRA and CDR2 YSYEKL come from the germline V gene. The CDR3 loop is CASTLEFGTANSPLHF. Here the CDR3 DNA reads TGCGCCAGCACCCTTGAGTTTGGGACAGCGAATTCACCCCTCCACTTT.

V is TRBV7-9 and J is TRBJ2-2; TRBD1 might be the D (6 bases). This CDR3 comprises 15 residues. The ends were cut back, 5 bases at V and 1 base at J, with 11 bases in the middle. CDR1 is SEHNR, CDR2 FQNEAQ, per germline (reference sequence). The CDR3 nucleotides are TGTGCCAGCAGCCACTTACAGGGGAACACCGGGGAGCTGTTTTTT. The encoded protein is CASSHLQGNTGELFF.

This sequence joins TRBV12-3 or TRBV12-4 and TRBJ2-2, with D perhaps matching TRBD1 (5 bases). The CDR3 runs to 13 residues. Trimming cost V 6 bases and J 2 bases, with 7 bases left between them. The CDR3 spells CASRTVNTGELFF. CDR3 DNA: TGTGCCAGCAGGACAGTTAACACCGGGGAGCTGTTTTTT.

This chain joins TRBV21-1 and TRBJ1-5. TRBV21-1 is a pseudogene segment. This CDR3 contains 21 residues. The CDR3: CASSAAAPLRGNKVSNQPQHF. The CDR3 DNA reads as TGTGCCAGTTCTGCGGCAGCCCCCCTCCGAGGGAACAAGGTTAGCAATCAGCCCCAGCATTTT.

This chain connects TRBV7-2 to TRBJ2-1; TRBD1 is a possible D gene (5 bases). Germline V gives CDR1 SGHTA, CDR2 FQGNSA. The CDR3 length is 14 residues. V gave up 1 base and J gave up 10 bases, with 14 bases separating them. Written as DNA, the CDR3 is TGTGCCAGCAGCTTAGGGGGCCTGGTCGAAGAGCAGTTCTTC. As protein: CASSLGGLVEEQFF. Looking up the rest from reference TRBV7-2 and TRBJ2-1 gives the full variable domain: GAGVSQSPSNKVTEKGKDVELRCDPISGHTALYWYRQSLGQGLEFLIYFQGNSAPDKSGLPSDRFSAERTGGSVSTLTIQRTQQEDSAVYLCASSLGGLVEEQFFGPGTRLTVL.

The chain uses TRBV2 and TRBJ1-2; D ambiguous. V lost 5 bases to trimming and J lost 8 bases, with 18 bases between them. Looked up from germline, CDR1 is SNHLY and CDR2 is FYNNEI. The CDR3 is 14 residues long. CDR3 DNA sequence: TGTGCCAGCAGTACCGACGGGCGTCTAGGAGGCTACACCTTC. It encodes CASSTDGRLGGYTF.

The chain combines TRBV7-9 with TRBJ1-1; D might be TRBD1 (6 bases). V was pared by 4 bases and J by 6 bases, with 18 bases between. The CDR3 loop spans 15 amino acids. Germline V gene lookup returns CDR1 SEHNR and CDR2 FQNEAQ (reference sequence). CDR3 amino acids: CASSSTTGLYAEAFF. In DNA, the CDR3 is TGTGCCAGCAGCTCTACCACAGGGCTCTATGCTGAAGCTTTCTTT.

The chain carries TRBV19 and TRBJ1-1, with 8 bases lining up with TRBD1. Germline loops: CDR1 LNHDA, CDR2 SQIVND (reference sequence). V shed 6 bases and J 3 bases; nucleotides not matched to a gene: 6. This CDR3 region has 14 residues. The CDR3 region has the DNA TGTGCCAGTAGGATACAGGGGGTGTACACTGAAGCTTTCTTT. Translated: CASRIQGVYTEAFF.

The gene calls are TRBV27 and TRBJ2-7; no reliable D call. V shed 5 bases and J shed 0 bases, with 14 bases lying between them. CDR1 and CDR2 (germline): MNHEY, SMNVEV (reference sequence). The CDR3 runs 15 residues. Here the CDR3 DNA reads TGTGCCAGCAGTCCCAACTTGCCTAGCTCCTACGAGCAGTACTTC. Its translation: CASSPNLPSSYEQYF.

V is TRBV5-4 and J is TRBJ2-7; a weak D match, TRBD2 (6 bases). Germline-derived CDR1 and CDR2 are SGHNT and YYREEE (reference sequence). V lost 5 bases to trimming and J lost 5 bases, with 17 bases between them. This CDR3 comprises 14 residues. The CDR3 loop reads CASREELASHEQYF. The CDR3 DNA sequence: TGTGCCAGCAGAGAGGAACTAGCTTCCCACGAGCAGTACTTC.

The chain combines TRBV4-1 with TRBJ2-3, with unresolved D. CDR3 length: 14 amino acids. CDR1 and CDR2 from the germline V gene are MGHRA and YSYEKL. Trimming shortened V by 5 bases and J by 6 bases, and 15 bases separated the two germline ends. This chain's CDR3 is CASSSLRQSDTQYF. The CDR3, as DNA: TGCGCCAGCAGCTCACTGCGCCAGTCGGATACGCAGTATTTT.

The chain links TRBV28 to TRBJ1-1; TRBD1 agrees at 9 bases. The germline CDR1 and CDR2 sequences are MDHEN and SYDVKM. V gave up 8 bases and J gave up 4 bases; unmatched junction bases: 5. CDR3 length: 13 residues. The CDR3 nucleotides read TGTGCCAGCGTCGGGACAGGGATCACTGAAGCTTTCTTT. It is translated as CASVGTGITEAFF.

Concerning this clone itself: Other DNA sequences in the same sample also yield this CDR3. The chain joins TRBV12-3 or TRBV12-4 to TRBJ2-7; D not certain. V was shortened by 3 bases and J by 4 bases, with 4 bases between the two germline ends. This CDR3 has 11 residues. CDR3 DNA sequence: TGTGCCAGCAGTTTTCATTACGAGCAGTACTTC. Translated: CASSFHYEQYF.

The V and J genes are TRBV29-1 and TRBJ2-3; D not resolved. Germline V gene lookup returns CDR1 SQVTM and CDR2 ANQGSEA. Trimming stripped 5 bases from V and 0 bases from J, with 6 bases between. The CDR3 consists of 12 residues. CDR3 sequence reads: CSVLPSTDTQYF. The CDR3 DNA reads TGCAGCGTTCTCCCTAGCACAGATACGCAGTATTTT.

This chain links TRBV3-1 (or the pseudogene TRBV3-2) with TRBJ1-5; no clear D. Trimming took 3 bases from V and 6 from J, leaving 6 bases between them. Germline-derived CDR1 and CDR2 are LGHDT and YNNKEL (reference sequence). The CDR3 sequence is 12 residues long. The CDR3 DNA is TGTGCCAGCAGCCAGGGAAGTCAGCCCCAGCATTTT. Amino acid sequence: CASSQGSQPQHF.

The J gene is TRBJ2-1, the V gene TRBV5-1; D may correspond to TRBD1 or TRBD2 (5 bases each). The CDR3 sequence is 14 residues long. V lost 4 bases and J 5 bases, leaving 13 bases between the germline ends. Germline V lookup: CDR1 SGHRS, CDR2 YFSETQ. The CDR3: CASSQGPINNEQFF. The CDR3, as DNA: TGCGCCAGCAGCCAGGGACCGATCAACAATGAGCAGTTCTTC.

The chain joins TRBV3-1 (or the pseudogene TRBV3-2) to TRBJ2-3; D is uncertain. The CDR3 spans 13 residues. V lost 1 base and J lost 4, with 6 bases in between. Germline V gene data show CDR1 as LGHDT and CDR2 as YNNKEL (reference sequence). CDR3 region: CASSQVVADTQYF. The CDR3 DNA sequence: TGTGCCAGCAGCCAAGTTGTAGCAGATACGCAGTATTTT.

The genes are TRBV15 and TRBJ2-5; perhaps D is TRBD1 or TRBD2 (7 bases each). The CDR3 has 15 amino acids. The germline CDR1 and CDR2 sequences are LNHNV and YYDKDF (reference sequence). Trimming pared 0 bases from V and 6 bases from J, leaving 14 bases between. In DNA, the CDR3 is TGTGCCACCAGCAGAGATCAGGGGGGGCTTAAGACCCAGTACTTC. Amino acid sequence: CATSRDQGGLKTQYF.

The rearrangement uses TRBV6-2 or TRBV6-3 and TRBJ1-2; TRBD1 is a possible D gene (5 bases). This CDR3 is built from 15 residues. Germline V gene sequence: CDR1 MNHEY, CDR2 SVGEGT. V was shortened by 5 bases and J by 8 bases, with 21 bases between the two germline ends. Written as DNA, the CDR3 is TGTGCCAGCAGTCCCATCCAAGGCAGGGATGACGGCTACACCTTC. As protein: CASSPIQGRDDGYTF.

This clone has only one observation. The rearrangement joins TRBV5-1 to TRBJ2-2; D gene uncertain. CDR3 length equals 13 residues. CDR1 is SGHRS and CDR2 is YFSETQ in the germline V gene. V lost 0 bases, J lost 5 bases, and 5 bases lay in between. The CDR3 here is CASSLEGTGELFF. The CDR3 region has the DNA TGCGCCAGCAGCTTGGAGGGTACCGGGGAGCTGTTTTTT.

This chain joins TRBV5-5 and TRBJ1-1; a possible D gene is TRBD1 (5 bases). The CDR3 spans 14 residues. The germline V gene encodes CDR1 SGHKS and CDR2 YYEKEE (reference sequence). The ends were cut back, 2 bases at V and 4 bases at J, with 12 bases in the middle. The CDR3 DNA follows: TGTGCCAGCAGCTTACTTAGCGGGGGCACTGAAGCTTTCTTT. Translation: CASSLLSGGTEAFF. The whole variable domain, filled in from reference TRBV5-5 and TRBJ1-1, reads DAGVTQSPTHLIKTRGQQVTLRCSPISGHKSVSWYQQVLGQGPQFIFQYYEKEERGRGNFPDRFSARQFPNYSSELNVNALLLGDSALYLCASSLLSGGTEAFFGQGTRLTVV.

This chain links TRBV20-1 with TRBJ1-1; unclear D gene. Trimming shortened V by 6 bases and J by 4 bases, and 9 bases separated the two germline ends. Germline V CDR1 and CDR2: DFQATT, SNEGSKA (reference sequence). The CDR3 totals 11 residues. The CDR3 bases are TGCAGTGCCCCTAGGGTCACTGAAGCTTTCTTT. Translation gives CSAPRVTEAFF.

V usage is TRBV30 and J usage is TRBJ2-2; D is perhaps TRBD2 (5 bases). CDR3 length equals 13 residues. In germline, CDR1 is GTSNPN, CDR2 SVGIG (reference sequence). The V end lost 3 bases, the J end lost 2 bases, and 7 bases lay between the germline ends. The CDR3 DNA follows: TGTGCCTGGAGGGAGGAAAACACCGGGGAGCTGTTTTTT. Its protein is CAWREENTGELFF. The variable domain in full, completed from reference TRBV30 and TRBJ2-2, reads SQTIHQWPATLVQPVGSPLSLECTVEGTSNPNLYWYRQAAGRGLQLLFYSVGIGQISSEVPQNLSASRPQDRQFILSSKKLLLSDSGFYLCAWREENTGELFFGEGSRLTVL.

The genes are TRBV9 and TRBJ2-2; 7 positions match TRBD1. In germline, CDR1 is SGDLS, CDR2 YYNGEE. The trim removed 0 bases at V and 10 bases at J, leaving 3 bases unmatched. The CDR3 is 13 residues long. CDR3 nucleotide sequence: TGTGCCAGCAGCGTAGGACAGGGAGAGGAGCTGTTTTTT. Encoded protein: CASSVGQGEELFF.

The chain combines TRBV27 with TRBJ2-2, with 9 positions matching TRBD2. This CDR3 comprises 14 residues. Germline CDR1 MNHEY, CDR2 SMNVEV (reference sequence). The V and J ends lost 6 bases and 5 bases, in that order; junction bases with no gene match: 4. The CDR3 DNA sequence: TGTGCCAGCAGGCAAGCGGGGGGAACCGGGGAGCTGTTTTTT. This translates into CASRQAGGTGELFF.